A single sample gave rise to the 19 T cell receptor beta chains below, sequenced in a study of blood T cell repertoires in COVID-19. Generated by immunoSEQ multiplex PCR, the TCRdb table keeps only in-frame clones and is missing some. The sample includes about 180,000 clones, around 86% of them seen just once. Sequencing was carried out using peripheral blood. All receptors come from a man aged 45 to 65 with active or convalescent COVID-19.

The chain joins TRBV5-1 to TRBJ1-1, with 7 positions matching TRBD1. This CDR3 has 14 amino acids. The V gene end was trimmed by 0 bases and the J gene end by 7 bases; junction bases not matched to a gene: 6. Germline loops: CDR1 SGHRS, CDR2 YFSETQ. CDR3 DNA sequence: TGCGCCAGCAGCTTGGGACAGGGTAAAGGTGAAGCTTTCTTT. This sequence encodes CASSLGQGKGEAFF.

The genes are TRBV4-3 and TRBJ2-3; TRBD1 matches 9 bases. This CDR3 contains 15 residues. Germline CDR1 LGHNA, CDR2 YSLEER. V was clipped by 5 bases and J by 4 bases; unmatched bases: 7. DNA of the CDR3: TGCGCCAGCAGCGGCCGGGACAGGGACGCAGATACGCAGTATTTT. The encoded protein is CASSGRDRDADTQYF.

Here the CDR3 reads CASSPPLAGGLYEQYF. DNA of the CDR3: TGTGCCAGCTCACCACCCCTAGCGGGGGGCCTCTACGAGCAGTACTTC. The V call is TRBV18, the J call TRBJ2-7, with 11 bases aligning to TRBD2. The CDR3 is made up of 16 amino acids. J gave up 3 bases and V 0 bases, and 4 bases lay outside the gene matches. Germline V gives CDR1 KGHSH, CDR2 LQKENI.

The genes are TRBV19 and TRBJ2-5; 8 bases match TRBD2. This CDR3 spans 14 amino acids. Germline-derived CDR1 and CDR2 are LNHDA and SQIVND (reference sequence). V shed 4 bases and J 2 bases; nucleotides not matched to a gene: 3. The CDR3 region is CASSTGGGQETQYF. Here the CDR3 DNA reads TGTGCCAGTAGTACCGGGGGGGGACAAGAGACCCAGTACTTC.

The rearrangement links TRBV9 to TRBJ2-3; the match to TRBD2 covers 8 bases. The CDR3 contains 16 residues. The ends lost 0 bases at V and 4 bases at J; junction bases unmatched: 7. Per the germline V gene, CDR1 is SGDLS and CDR2 is YYNGEE. The CDR3 spells CASSVASGSLSDTQYF. For the CDR3, the DNA is TGTGCCAGCAGCGTAGCCAGCGGGAGTCTCTCAGATACGCAGTATTTT.

The V call is TRBV7-3, the J call TRBJ1-1; D possibly corresponds to TRBD1 (5 bases). This CDR3 has 14 residues. V lost 5 bases, J lost 2 bases, and 12 bases lay in between. Per the germline V gene, CDR1 is SGHTA and CDR2 is FQGTGA. The DNA for the CDR3 is TGTGCCAGCAGCCAGGGAAATTCTAACACTGAAGCTTTCTTT. The encoded protein is CASSQGNSNTEAFF.

The chain joins TRBV12-3 or TRBV12-4 to TRBJ1-1; a possible D gene is TRBD1 (6 bases). The V end lost 6 bases, the J end lost 5 bases, and 13 bases lay between the germline ends. There are 13 residues in the CDR3. The CDR3 sequence: CASRPGAGTEAFF. DNA of the CDR3: TGTGCCAGCAGGCCAGGGGCTGGAACTGAAGCTTTCTTT.

This chain joins TRBV9 and TRBJ2-5, with 11 bases fitting TRBD2. Germline values: CDR1 SGDLS, CDR2 YYNGEE. The CDR3 extends over 14 amino acids. Unmatched junction bases numbered 0, after V lost 3 bases and J lost 2 bases. The CDR3 sequence is CASSGTSGQETQYF. CDR3 in DNA: TGTGCCAGCAGCGGGACTAGCGGGCAAGAGACCCAGTACTTC.

The chain is built from TRBV27 and TRBJ1-6; TRBD1 might be the D (6 bases). Trimming shortened V by 3 bases and J by 9 bases, and 12 bases separated the two germline ends. The CDR3 runs to 14 residues. Looked up from germline, CDR1 is MNHEY and CDR2 is SMNVEV (reference sequence). CDR3 nucleotides: TGTGCCAGCAGTTTGGACAGCGGGAGTTCACCCCTCCACTTT. The encoded protein is CASSLDSGSSPLHF.

The gene calls are TRBV2 and TRBJ1-3; 8 bases fit TRBD1. J lost 4 bases, V lost 10 bases, and 6 bases had no gene match. CDR3 length: 13 amino acids. The germline V gene has CDR1 SNHLY and CDR2 FYNNEI. The CDR3 spells CATTGVAGNTIYF. In DNA, the CDR3 is TGTGCCACGACAGGGGTAGCGGGAAACACCATATATTTT.

With regard to this clone: Within the sample, other DNA sequences also encode this same CDR3. V is TRBV19 and J is TRBJ1-2; TRBD1 agrees at 10 bases. Germline V lookup: CDR1 LNHDA, CDR2 SQIVND (reference sequence). The J segment lost 7 bases and the V segment lost 1 base, leaving 3 bases of the junction unmatched. CDR3 length: 14 residues. The CDR3 bases are TGTGCCAGTAGTATAGGACAGGGGGCTCTTGGCTACACCTTC. This sequence encodes CASSIGQGALGYTF.

J is TRBJ2-5 and V is TRBV6-5; D perhaps matches TRBD2 (6 bases). This CDR3 has 14 residues. Germline V lookup: CDR1 MNHEY, CDR2 SVGAGI. The V end was cut by 6 bases, the J end by 0 bases, with 11 bases between. Here the CDR3 reads CASSTGVNQETQYF. CDR3 sequence (DNA): TGTGCCAGCAGCACGGGGGTTAACCAAGAGACCCAGTACTTC.

This clone was detected only once. The rearrangement links TRBV5-4 to TRBJ2-5, with a weak D call TRBD2 (5 bases). Per the germline V gene, CDR1 is SGHNT and CDR2 is YYREEE (reference sequence). The CDR3 runs to 14 residues. The V end lost 2 bases, the J end lost 5 bases, and 13 bases lay between the germline ends. CDR3 residues: CASSFEGRRETQYF. CDR3 sequence (DNA): TGTGCCAGCAGCTTTGAGGGCCGGCGGGAGACCCAGTACTTC.

The V and J genes are TRBV6-5 and TRBJ1-1; no reliable D call. V was trimmed by 3 bases and J by 0 bases, leaving 5 bases between them. CDR1 and CDR2 from the germline V gene are MNHEY and SVGAGI. The CDR3 totals 13 residues. CDR3 DNA: TGTGCCAGCAGTTATTCCGTGAACACTGAAGCTTTCTTT. It specifies CASSYSVNTEAFF.

This chain connects TRBV5-1 to TRBJ2-2; D remains unclear. The germline gives CDR1 SGHRS, CDR2 YFSETQ. This CDR3 is 14 amino acids long. Trimming removed 4 bases at V and 2 bases at J, with 9 bases between. The CDR3 reads CASSRTVNTGELFF. The CDR3, as DNA: TGCGCCAGCAGCCGCACAGTTAACACCGGGGAGCTGTTTTTT.

This clone was seen a handful of times. This chain joins TRBV4-3 and TRBJ1-2, with no clear D. Trimming took 0 bases from V and 4 from J, leaving 6 bases between them. The CDR3 is 13 amino acids. Germline V gene lookup returns CDR1 LGHNA and CDR2 YSLEER. This chain's CDR3 is CASSQESGYGYTF. The DNA for the CDR3 is TGCGCCAGCAGCCAAGAGAGTGGCTATGGCTACACCTTC.

The chain links TRBV19 to TRBJ2-7; 10 nucleotides align to TRBD1. Germline V lookup: CDR1 LNHDA, CDR2 SQIVND (reference sequence). Trimming took 7 bases from V and 2 from J; bases not matched to a gene: 5. The CDR3 consists of 14 residues. CDR3 residues: CASKLGTGAYEQYF. DNA of the CDR3: TGTGCCAGTAAGTTGGGGACAGGGGCCTACGAGCAGTACTTC.

J is TRBJ2-7 and V is TRBV4-1, with a possible D match to TRBD2 (5 bases). CDR1 and CDR2 from the germline V gene are MGHRA and YSYEKL. Trimming pared 0 bases from V and 2 bases from J, leaving 14 bases between. The CDR3 has 16 amino acids. The CDR3 loop is CASSQDRGRPTYEQYF. CDR3 coding DNA: TGCGCCAGCAGCCAAGATCGCGGGCGTCCGACCTACGAGCAGTACTTC.

The chain joins TRBV6-5 to TRBJ2-7; 14 bases match TRBD2. The CDR3 length is 15 residues. The V segment lost 5 bases and the J segment 6 bases; nucleotides outside the gene matches: 6. CDR1 is MNHEY, CDR2 SVGAGI, per germline. DNA for the CDR3: TGTGCCAGCAGTACCACCGGGACTAGCGGGAGCGAGCAGTACTTC. Amino acid sequence: CASSTTGTSGSEQYF.